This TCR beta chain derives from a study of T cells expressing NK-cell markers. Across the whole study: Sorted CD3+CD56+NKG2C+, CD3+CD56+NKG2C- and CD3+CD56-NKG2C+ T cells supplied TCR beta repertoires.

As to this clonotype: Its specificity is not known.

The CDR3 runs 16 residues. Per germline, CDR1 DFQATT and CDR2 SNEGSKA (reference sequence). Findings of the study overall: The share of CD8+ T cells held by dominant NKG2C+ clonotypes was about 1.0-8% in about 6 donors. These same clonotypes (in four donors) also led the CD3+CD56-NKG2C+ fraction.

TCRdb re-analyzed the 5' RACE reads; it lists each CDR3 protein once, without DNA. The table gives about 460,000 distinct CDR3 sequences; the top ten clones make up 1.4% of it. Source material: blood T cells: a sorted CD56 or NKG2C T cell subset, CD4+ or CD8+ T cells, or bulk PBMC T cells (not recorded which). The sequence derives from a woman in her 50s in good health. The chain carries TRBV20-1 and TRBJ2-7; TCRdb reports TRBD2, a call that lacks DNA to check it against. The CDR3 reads CSARRIAGGGLYEQYF.